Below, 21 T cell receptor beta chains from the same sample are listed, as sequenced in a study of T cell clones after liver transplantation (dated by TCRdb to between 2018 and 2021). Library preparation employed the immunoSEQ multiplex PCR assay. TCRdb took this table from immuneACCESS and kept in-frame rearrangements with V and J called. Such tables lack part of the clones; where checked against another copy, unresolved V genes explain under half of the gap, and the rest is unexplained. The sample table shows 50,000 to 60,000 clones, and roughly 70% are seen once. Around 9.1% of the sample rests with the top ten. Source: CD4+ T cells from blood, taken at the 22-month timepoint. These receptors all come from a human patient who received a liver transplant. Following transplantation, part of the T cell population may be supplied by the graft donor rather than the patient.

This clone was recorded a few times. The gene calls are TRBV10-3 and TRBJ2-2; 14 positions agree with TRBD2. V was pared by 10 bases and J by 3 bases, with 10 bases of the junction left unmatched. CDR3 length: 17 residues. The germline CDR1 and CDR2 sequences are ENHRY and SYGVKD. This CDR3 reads CATTLGLAGAHTGELFF. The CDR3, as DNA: TGTGCCACCACCTTGGGACTAGCGGGGGCCCACACCGGGGAGCTGTTTTTT.

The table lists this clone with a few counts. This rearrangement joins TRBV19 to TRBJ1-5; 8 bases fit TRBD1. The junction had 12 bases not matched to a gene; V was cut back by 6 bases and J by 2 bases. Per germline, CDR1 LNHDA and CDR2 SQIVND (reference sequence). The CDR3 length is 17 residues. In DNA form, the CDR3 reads TGTGCCAGTAGGCTTAGAGACAGGGGTTCGGGCAATCAGCCCCAGCATTTT. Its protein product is CASRLRDRGSGNQPQHF.

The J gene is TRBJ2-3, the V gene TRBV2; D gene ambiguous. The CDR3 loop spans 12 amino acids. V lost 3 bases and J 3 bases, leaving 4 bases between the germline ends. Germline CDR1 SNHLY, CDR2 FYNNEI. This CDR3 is CASSEGTDTQYF. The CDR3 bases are TGTGCCAGCAGTGAGGGGACAGATACGCAGTATTTT.

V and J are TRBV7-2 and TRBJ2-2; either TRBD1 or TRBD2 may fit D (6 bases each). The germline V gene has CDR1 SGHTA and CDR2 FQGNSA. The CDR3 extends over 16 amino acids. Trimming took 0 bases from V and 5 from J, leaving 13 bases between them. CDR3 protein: CASSLAGGTPTGELFF. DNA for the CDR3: TGTGCCAGCAGCTTAGCAGGGGGGACCCCTACCGGGGAGCTGTTTTTT.

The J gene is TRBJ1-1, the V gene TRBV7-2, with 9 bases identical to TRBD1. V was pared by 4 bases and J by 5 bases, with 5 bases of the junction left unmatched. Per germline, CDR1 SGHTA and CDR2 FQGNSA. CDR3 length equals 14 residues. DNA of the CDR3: TGTGCCAGCAGCTCCCTCGGACAGGGGACTGAAGCTTTCTTT. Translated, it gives CASSSLGQGTEAFF.

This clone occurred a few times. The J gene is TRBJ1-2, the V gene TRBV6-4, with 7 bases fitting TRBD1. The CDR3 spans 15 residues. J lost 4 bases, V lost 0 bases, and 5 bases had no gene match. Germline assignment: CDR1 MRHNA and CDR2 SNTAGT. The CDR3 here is CASSDSGTESYGYTF. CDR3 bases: TGTGCCAGCAGTGACTCCGGGACAGAATCCTATGGCTACACCTTC.

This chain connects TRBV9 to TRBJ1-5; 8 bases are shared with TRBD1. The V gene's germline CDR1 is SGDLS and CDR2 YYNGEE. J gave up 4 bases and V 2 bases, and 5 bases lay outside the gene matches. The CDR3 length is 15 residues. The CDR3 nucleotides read TGTGCCAGCAGCGTCGGACAGGGAAAGAATCAGCCCCAGCATTTT. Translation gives CASSVGQGKNQPQHF.

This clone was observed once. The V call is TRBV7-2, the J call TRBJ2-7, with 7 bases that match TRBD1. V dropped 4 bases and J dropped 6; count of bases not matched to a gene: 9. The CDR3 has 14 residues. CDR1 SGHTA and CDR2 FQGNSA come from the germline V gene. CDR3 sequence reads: CASSWGQYSIEQYF. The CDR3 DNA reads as TGTGCCAGCAGCTGGGGACAGTACTCCATCGAGCAGTACTTC.

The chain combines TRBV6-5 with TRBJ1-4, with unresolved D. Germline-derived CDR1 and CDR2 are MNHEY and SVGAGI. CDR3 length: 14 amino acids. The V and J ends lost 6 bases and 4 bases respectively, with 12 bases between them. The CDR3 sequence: CASSRGRINEKLFF. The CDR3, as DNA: TGTGCCAGCAGCCGAGGACGGATTAATGAAAAACTGTTTTTT.

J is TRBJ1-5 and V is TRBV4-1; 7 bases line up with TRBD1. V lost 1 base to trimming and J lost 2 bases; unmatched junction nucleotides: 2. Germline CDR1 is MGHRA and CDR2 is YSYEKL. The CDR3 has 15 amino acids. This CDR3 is CASSQGQGRNQPQHF. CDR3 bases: TGCGCCAGCAGCCAAGGACAGGGCCGCAATCAGCCCCAGCATTTT.

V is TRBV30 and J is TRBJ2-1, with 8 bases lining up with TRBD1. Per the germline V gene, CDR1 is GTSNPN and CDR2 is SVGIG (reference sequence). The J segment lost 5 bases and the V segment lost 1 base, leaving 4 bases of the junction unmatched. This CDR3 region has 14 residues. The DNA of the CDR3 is TGTGCCTGGAGTGCCCGGGACAGGAACAATGAGCAGTTCTTC. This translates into CAWSARDRNNEQFF.

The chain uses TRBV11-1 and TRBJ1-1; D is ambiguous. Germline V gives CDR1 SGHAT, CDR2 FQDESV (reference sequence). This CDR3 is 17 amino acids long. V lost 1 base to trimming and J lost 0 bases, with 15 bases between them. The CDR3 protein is CASSLVPGAGLNTEAFF. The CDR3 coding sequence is TGTGCCAGCAGCTTAGTTCCGGGTGCTGGACTGAACACTGAAGCTTTCTTT. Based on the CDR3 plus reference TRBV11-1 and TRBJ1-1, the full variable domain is EAEVAQSPRYKITEKSQAVAFWCDPISGHATLYWYRQILGQGPELLVQFQDESVVDDSQLPKDRFSAERLKGVDSTLKIQPAELGDSAMYLCASSLVPGAGLNTEAFFGQGTRLTVV.

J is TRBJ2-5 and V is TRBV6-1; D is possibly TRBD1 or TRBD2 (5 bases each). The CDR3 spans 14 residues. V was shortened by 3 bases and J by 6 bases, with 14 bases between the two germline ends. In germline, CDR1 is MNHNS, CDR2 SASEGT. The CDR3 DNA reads TGTGCCAGCAGTGAGGACTCTTGGGGGAAGACCCAGTACTTC. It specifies CASSEDSWGKTQYF.

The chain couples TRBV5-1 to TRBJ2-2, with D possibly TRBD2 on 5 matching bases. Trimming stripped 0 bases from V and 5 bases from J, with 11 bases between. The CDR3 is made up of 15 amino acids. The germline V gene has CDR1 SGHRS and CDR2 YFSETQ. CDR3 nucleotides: TGCGCCAGCAGCTTGGGTAGCTCGGGAACCGGGGAGCTGTTTTTT. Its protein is CASSLGSSGTGELFF.

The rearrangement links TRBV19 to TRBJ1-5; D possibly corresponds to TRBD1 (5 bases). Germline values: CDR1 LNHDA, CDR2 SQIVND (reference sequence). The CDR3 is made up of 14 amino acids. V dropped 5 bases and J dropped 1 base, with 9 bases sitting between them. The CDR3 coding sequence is TGTGCCAGTAGTTGGGGGGTCAGCAATCAGCCCCAGCATTTT. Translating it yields CASSWGVSNQPQHF.

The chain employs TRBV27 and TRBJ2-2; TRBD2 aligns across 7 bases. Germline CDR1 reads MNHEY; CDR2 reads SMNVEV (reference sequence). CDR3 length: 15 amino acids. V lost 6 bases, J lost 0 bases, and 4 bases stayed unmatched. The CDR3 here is CASRPGGTNTGELFF. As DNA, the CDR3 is TGTGCCAGCAGGCCCGGGGGGACGAACACCGGGGAGCTGTTTTTT.

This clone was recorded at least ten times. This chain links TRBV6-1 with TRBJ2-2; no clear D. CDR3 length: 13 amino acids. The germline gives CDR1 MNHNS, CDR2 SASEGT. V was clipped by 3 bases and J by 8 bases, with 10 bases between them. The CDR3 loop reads CASSDRSRGELFF. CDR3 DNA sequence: TGTGCCAGCAGTGACAGGTCTCGTGGGGAGCTGTTTTTT.

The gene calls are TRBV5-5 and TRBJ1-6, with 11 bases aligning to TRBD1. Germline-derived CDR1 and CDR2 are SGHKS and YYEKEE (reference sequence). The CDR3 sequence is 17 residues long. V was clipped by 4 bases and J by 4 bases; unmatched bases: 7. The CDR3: CASSLWTGGRYNSPLHF. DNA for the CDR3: TGTGCCAGCAGCCTCTGGACAGGGGGCCGATATAATTCACCCCTCCACTTT.

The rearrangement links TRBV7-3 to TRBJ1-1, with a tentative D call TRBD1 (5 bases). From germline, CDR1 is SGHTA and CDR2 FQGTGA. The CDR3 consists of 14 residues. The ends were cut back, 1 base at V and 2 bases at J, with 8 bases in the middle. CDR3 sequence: CASSLMGDNTEAFF. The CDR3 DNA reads TGTGCCAGCAGCTTAATGGGGGACAACACTGAAGCTTTCTTT.

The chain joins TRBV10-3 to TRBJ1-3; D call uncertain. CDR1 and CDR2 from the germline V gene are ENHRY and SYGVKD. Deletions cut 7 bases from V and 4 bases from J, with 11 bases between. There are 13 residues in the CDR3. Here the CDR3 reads CAIKQPGGNTIYF. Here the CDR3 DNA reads TGTGCCATCAAACAACCCGGGGGAAACACCATATATTTT.

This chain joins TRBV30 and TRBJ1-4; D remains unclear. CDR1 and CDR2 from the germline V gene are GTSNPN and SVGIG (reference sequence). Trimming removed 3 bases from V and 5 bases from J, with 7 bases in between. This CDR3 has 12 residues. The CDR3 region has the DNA TGTGCCTGGAGCAGCCCAAATGAAAAACTGTTTTTT. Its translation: CAWSSPNEKLFF.